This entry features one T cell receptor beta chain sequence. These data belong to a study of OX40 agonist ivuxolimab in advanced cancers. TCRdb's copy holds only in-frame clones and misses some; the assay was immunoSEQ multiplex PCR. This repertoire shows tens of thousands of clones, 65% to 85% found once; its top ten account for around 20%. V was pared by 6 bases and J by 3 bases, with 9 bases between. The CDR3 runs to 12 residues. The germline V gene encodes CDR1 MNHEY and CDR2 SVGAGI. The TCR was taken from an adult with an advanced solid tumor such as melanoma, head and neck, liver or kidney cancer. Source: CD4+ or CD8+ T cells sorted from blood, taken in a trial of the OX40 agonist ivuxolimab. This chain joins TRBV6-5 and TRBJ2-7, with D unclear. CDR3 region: CASSPPGYEQYF. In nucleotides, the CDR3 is TGTGCCAGCAGCCCCCCGGGCTACGAGCAGTACTTC.